Listed below are T cell receptor beta chains from one sample, sequenced in a study of CD8 T cells in ankylosing spondylitis. Each CDR3 protein gets one entry after TCRdb re-called the 5' RACE reads with MiXCR. The sample holds hundreds of thousands of distinct CDR3 sequences, more than 25% seen once. Sequenced input: blood, either unsorted or a sorted T cell fraction (not recorded which). Every receptor here comes from a male donor with ankylosing spondylitis or in good health (not recorded which). Both conserved end residues are part of each CDR3. Fields, in order: J gene, V gene, D gene, clone size, CDR3 length, CDR3 protein, CDR3 DNA. D genes are given only for firm matches. A row's size may be missing; if present it is once, few, many or a size class.

TRBJ2-5 | TRBV7-6 | . | few | 14 | CASSTPEPSKAQYF | TGTGCCAGCAGTACGCCGGAGCCCTCAAAGGCCCAGTACTTC
TRBJ2-3 | TRBV4-1 | TRBD1 | many | 17 | CASSQDAPQGATDTQYF | TGCGCCAGCAGCCAAGACGCCCCACAGGGGGCCACAGATACGCAGTATTTT
TRBJ1-4 | TRBV5-1 | TRBD1 | many | 14 | CASSRDRTNEKLFF | TGCGCCAGCAGCCGGGACAGAACTAATGAAAAACTGTTTTTT
TRBJ2-7 | TRBV7-9 | . | many | 15 | CASSLGTAGSLEQYF | TGTGCCAGCAGCTTAGGTACGGCGGGATCCCTCGAGCAGTACTTC
TRBJ2-2 | TRBV29-1 | . | few | 17 | CSVSPGGGRVNTGELFF | TGCAGCGTTTCTCCAGGGGGGGGAAGGGTGAACACCGGGGAGCTGTTTTTT
TRBJ2-3 | TRBV29-1 | . | many | 10 | CSLEADTQYF | TGCAGCCTAGAGGCGGATACGCAGTATTTT
TRBJ1-1 | TRBV5-1 | TRBD1 | many | 15 | CASSSGQTMNTEAFF | TGCGCCAGCAGCTCGGGACAGACTATGAACACTGAAGCTTTCTTT
TRBJ2-5 | TRBV20-1 | . | many | 15 | CSARDLERGLKTQYF | TGCAGTGCTAGAGATCTGGAAAGGGGCTTAAAGACCCAGTACTTC
TRBJ2-1 | TRBV28 | TRBD2 | . | 14 | CASSLAGNNNKQFF | TGTGCCAGCAGTCTAGCGGGAAATAACAATAAGCAGTTCTTC
TRBJ1-3 | TRBV10-3 | . | . | 17 | CAISEPGEPSSGNTIYF | TGTGCCATCAGTGAGCCTGGGGAGCCTAGCTCTGGAAACACCATATATTTT
TRBJ2-1 | TRBV10-3 | TRBD2 | . | 15 | CAISVKTSGYNEQFF | TGTGCCATCAGTGTAAAGACTAGCGGATACAATGAGCAGTTCTTC
TRBJ1-1 | TRBV20-1 | . | . | 12 | CSGLRAGTEAFF | TGCAGCGGACTGCGAGCGGGCACTGAAGCTTTCTTT
TRBJ1-1 | TRBV7-2 | . | few | 14 | CASSLVPGKTEAFF | TGTGCCAGCAGCTTAGTTCCAGGGAAAACTGAAGCTTTCTTT
TRBJ1-6 | TRBV15 | . | . | 13 | CATSDRRGSPLHF | TGTGCCACCAGCGACAGAAGGGGTTCACCCCTCCACTTT
TRBJ2-1 | TRBV19 | TRBD2 | many | 19 | CASSIDPPGSGRRRNEQFF | TGTGCCAGTAGCATAGACCCCCCGGGGAGCGGGAGACGTCGCAATGAGCAGTTCTTC
TRBJ1-2 | TRBV5-1 | TRBD1 | . | 13 | CASSGTGVPGYTF | TGCGCCAGCAGCGGGACAGGGGTACCTGGCTACACCTTC
TRBJ2-1 | TRBV5-6 | TRBD2 | . | 14 | CASSLHGRAGEQFF | TGTGCCAGCAGCTTGCACGGGAGGGCCGGTGAGCAGTTCTTC
TRBJ2-7 | TRBV2 | . | many | 12 | CASSARGYEQYF | TGTGCCAGCAGTGCAAGAGGGTACGAGCAGTACTTC
TRBJ2-7 | TRBV16 | . | many | 12 | CASSQSNYEQYF | TGTGCCAGCAGCCAATCCAACTACGAGCAGTACTTC
TRBJ2-2 | TRBV11-2 | TRBD1 | many | 15 | CASSFGTANTGELFF | TGTGCCAGCAGCTTTGGGACAGCCAACACCGGGGAGCTGTTTTTT
TRBJ2-5 | TRBV20-1 | TRBD2 | . | 16 | CSARGTSGRDQETQYF | TGCAGTGCTAGAGGGACTAGCGGGAGGGACCAAGAGACCCAGTACTTC
TRBJ2-5 | TRBV12-3/TRBV12-4 | TRBD1 | many | 15 | CASTTTGGLGETQYF | TGTGCCAGTACTACCACAGGGGGATTGGGAGAGACCCAGTACTTC
TRBJ1-6 | TRBV30 | . | . | 12 | CAWSVASSPLHF | TGTGCCTGGAGTGTAGCAAGCTCACCCCTCCACTTT
TRBJ2-7 | TRBV10-3 | TRBD1 | many | 16 | CAISESTTGKPYEQYF | TGTGCCATCAGTGAGTCGACGACAGGGAAGCCCTACGAGCAGTACTTC
TRBJ2-1 | TRBV24-1 | TRBD1 | . | 13 | CATSDTLTGLEFF | TGTGCCACCAGTGATACCCTGACAGGGCTGGAGTTCTTC
TRBJ2-5 | TRBV18 | TRBD1 | few | 14 | CASSPGTGQETQYF | TGTGCCAGCTCACCGGGGACAGGCCAAGAGACCCAGTACTTC
TRBJ2-1 | TRBV12-3/TRBV12-4 | . | . | 15 | CASSTGSGSYNEQFF | TGTGCCAGCAGCACGGGGAGCGGATCCTACAATGAGCAGTTCTTC
TRBJ2-1 | TRBV5-1 | TRBD2 | many | 13 | CASSLVAGVEQFF | TGCGCCAGCAGCTTGGTAGCGGGAGTTGAGCAGTTCTTC
TRBJ1-2 | TRBV6-5 | TRBD1 | many | 15 | CASSYGAGGAYGYTF | TGTGCCAGCAGTTACGGGGCAGGGGGCGCCTATGGCTACACCTTC
TRBJ2-4 | TRBV6-1 | TRBD1 | few | 14 | CASSPRTGRHIQYF | TGTGCCAGCAGTCCGCGGACAGGGAGGCACATTCAGTACTTC
TRBJ2-3 | TRBV5-1 | . | few | 13 | CASSLVAKDTQYF | TGCGCCAGCAGCTTGGTAGCGAAAGATACGCAGTATTTT
TRBJ2-1 | TRBV20-1 | TRBD2 | . | 15 | CSARAPAGAPNEQFF | TGCAGTGCTAGGGCGCCAGCGGGAGCGCCCAATGAGCAGTTCTTC
TRBJ2-3 | TRBV20-1 | TRBD2 | many | 14 | CSAQLAGRTDTQYF | TGCAGTGCTCAACTAGCGGGACGGACAGATACGCAGTATTTT
TRBJ2-1 | TRBV5-1 | TRBD2 | many | 16 | CASETGTSGSENEQFF | TGCGCCAGCGAAACCGGGACTAGCGGGAGCGAGAATGAGCAGTTCTTC
TRBJ2-7 | TRBV6-5 | . | many | 11 | CASSYLYEQYF | TGTGCCAGCAGTTACCTTTACGAGCAGTACTTC
TRBJ2-2 | TRBV2 | TRBD2 | few | 17 | CASRLDPSGSGTGELFF | TGTGCCAGCAGACTTGACCCTAGCGGAAGTGGAACCGGGGAGCTGTTTTTT
TRBJ1-4 | TRBV2 | . | . | 18 | CASSDLPGHTATNEKLFF | TGTGCCAGCAGCGACTTACCGGGACACACCGCAACTAATGAAAAACTGTTTTTT
TRBJ2-7 | TRBV6-5 | TRBD2 | . | 16 | CASSYGRGREQYEQYF | TGTGCCAGCAGTTACGGGAGGGGACGGGAGCAGTACGAGCAGTACTTC
TRBJ2-3 | TRBV5-1 | TRBD1 | many | 15 | CASSRTGDSADTQYF | TGCGCCAGCAGCCGAACAGGGGACAGCGCAGATACGCAGTATTTT
TRBJ1-2 | TRBV28 | . | . | 15 | CASSPGTLRHYGYTF | TGTGCCAGCAGCCCAGGGACCCTCCGGCACTATGGCTACACCTTC
TRBJ1-2 | TRBV5-1 | . | many | 15 | CASSLAGVGNYGYTF | TGCGCCAGCAGCTTGGCCGGGGTAGGGAACTATGGCTACACCTTC
TRBJ2-1 | TRBV12-3/TRBV12-4 | TRBD2 | many | 15 | CASSLGSGSFSEQFF | TGTGCCAGCAGTTTAGGTAGCGGGAGCTTCAGTGAGCAGTTCTTC
TRBJ2-3 | TRBV20-1 | TRBD2 | many | 14 | CSASSSGRMDTQYF | TGCAGTGCTAGCTCTAGCGGGAGAATGGATACGCAGTATTTT
TRBJ2-5 | TRBV4-1 | TRBD1 | many | 16 | CASSQAPGQTQETQYF | TGCGCCAGCAGCCAAGCCCCGGGACAGACACAAGAGACCCAGTACTTC
TRBJ2-3 | TRBV20-1 | . | . | 14 | CSARDRVLEDTQYF | TGCAGTGCTAGAGATCGGGTGCTAGAGGATACGCAGTATTTT
TRBJ2-7 | TRBV7-9 | . | . | 16 | CASSLASLGGESEQYF | TGTGCCAGCAGCTTAGCGTCCTTGGGGGGCGAAAGCGAGCAGTACTTC
TRBJ2-5 | TRBV12-3/TRBV12-4 | TRBD1 | many | 16 | CASSLNRGGERETQYF | TGTGCCAGCAGTTTAAACAGAGGGGGCGAGAGGGAGACCCAGTACTTC
TRBJ1-1 | TRBV12-3/TRBV12-4 | . | many | 14 | CASSREDGYTEAFF | TGTGCCAGCAGTAGGGAGGACGGGTACACTGAAGCTTTCTTT
TRBJ2-5 | TRBV20-1 | TRBD2 | . | 17 | CSARTSSGRAKTETQYF | TGCAGTGCTAGAACATCTAGCGGGAGGGCCAAGACAGAGACCCAGTACTTC
TRBJ1-6 | TRBV12-3/TRBV12-4 | . | . | 11 | CASSDRGPLHF | TGTGCCAGCAGTGATCGGGGACCCCTCCACTTT
TRBJ2-7 | TRBV12-3/TRBV12-4 | TRBD1 | few | 15 | CASSSRGTGSYEQYF | TGTGCCAGCAGTAGCAGGGGGACAGGGTCCTACGAGCAGTACTTC
TRBJ2-2 | TRBV5-1 | . | many | 13 | CASSFLDTGELFF | TGCGCCAGCAGCTTTCTTGACACCGGGGAGCTGTTTTTT
TRBJ2-2 | TRBV20-1 | TRBD2 | few | 15 | CSAIAGGLSTGELFF | TGCAGTGCTATCGCGGGAGGGTTGAGCACCGGGGAGCTGTTTTTT
TRBJ1-1 | TRBV20-1 | . | many | 13 | CSARDQGYTEAFF | TGCAGTGCTAGAGACCAGGGTTACACTGAAGCTTTCTTT
TRBJ1-1 | TRBV14 | TRBD1 | few | 15 | CASSRDSKWNTEAFF | TGTGCCAGCAGCCGGGACAGTAAGTGGAACACTGAAGCTTTCTTT